The 5 T cell receptor beta chains reported below all come from one sample, sequenced in a study of CD8 T cells in Susac syndrome. An amount of RNA that ranged from roughly 0.5 to 1 ug was reverse transcribed with random hexamers. TCRdb processed the immunoSEQ multiplex PCR reads anew with MiXCR; each CDR3 protein has one entry. The sample has a few hundred thousand distinct CDR3 sequences, about 93% seen once. The sample taken for sequencing was CD8+ T cells from PBMCs. All receptors derive from a human donor with multiple sclerosis.

This chain connects TRBV20-1 to TRBJ1-2, with 7 nucleotides matching TRBD1. V lost 4 bases and J lost 3; bases outside the gene matches: 2. Germline V lookup: CDR1 DFQATT, CDR2 SNEGSKA (reference sequence). There are 12 residues in the CDR3. The CDR3 region has the DNA TGCAGTGCTATAACAGGGGACTATGGCTACACCTTC. Amino acid sequence: CSAITGDYGYTF.

The V and J genes are TRBV27 and TRBJ2-3; 10 bases agree with TRBD1. Per germline, CDR1 MNHEY and CDR2 SMNVEV (reference sequence). V lost 4 bases and J lost 3; bases outside the gene matches: 4. The CDR3 extends over 15 amino acids. The chain's CDR3 is CASSSRTGGTDTQYF. CDR3 nucleotide sequence: TGTGCCAGCAGTTCAAGGACAGGGGGGACAGATACGCAGTATTTT.

The chain uses TRBV19 and TRBJ2-4, with TRBD2 as a possible D gene (5 bases). The CDR3 covers 17 residues. Germline V gene data show CDR1 as LNHDA and CDR2 as SQIVND (reference sequence). Trimming took 3 bases from V and 0 from J, leaving 15 bases between them. The CDR3 loop reads CASSILGVTLAKNIQYF. The CDR3 DNA is TGTGCCAGTAGTATTCTGGGAGTTACCCTAGCCAAAAACATTCAGTACTTC.

The V and J genes are TRBV28 and TRBJ2-7; no clear D. V lost 5 bases and J 2 bases, leaving 13 bases between the germline ends. CDR3 size: 14 residues. In germline, CDR1 is MDHEN, CDR2 SYDVKM. CDR3 residues: CASSALGRAYEQYF. The CDR3 DNA is TGTGCCAGCAGTGCACTTGGACGAGCCTACGAGCAGTACTTC.

The J gene is TRBJ1-2, the V gene TRBV5-1, with a possible D match to TRBD1 (5 bases). The germline V gene encodes CDR1 SGHRS and CDR2 YFSETQ. The CDR3 length is 14 residues. V was trimmed by 4 bases and J by 8 bases, leaving 18 bases between them. DNA for the CDR3: TGCGCCAGCAGCGTGAACCAGGGTTTGGAGGGCTACACCTTC. Its translation is CASSVNQGLEGYTF.